This TCR beta chain was retrieved from a study of blood T cell repertoires in COVID-19 (dated by TCRdb to the early 2020s). Some background on the complete study: The collaborator samples originated in the United States, Italy and Spain and spanned the acute and convalescent phases of COVID-19. The samples were drawn from two sources: the first 160 participants of the ongoing ImmuneRACE study, and 1,254 subjects contributed by 6 global collaborators. Deeply sampled blood TCRbeta repertoires from subjects exposed to, actively infected with, or recovered from COVID-19 were included in the dataset. The material from the prospective study consisted of cDNA or gDNA derived from T cells, B-cell-depleted T cells, or PBMCs. Nearly every sample came with metadata listing a de-identified subject ID, COVID-19 status, age in years and sex. A freely available public database, intended as a resource for researchers studying the immune response to SARS-CoV-2, is where the repertoires were released. HLA class I and class II types, where available, came from metadata supplied by the sample provider rather than from assay-based typing.

Results the study describes overall, beyond this receptor: How much clinical and demographic metadata was included differed by source and by participant, and the metadata was provided uncurated.

The CDR3, from cysteine to phenylalanine, totals 15 residues. The DNA shown is the 45-base CDR3, in frame from base 1. Compared with germline, V lacks 6 bases and J lacks 5 bases; bases without a gene match: 10. According to the germline V gene, CDR1 reads MGHDK and CDR2 reads SYGVNS. This clone was seen only once. It lacks a known antigen. Base qualities are not provided; no much larger clone lies one nucleotide away. This CDR3 is also generated by other DNA sequences in the sample. TCRbeta CDR3 regions were amplified from genomic DNA using the immunoSEQ Assay, a bias-controlled multiplex PCR. The source study handled its data this way. Nucleated cell counts per sample were estimated from amplification of reference gene primers within the assay. Sequence reads were collapsed and filtered to measure the absolute abundance of every unique TCRbeta CDR3 rearrangement. For each sample, productive Simpson clonality was calculated as the square root of Simpson's diversity index across productive rearrangements. Drawn from immuneACCESS, this table holds only the in-frame rearrangements with V and J called that TCRdb kept. Clones are partly lost; checked studies trace under half to an unresolved V gene and leave the rest unexplained. Clone size and the V and J calls come from that table; the DNA yielded D and trimming. The sample includes about 190,000 clones, with 80% observed a single time. Jointly, the top ten make up about 6.9% of the sample.

Each collaborating institution followed its own protocols to collect whole blood in K2EDTA tubes. For TCRbeta analysis, collaborator samples were shipped as frozen whole blood, as isolated PBMCs, or as DNA extracted from either sample type. This sequence was found in a man aged 55 to 70 with acute or convalescent COVID-19. The sequenced sample consisted of peripheral blood. The chain couples TRBV25-1 to TRBJ1-1; TRBD1 matches 9 bases in the middle. The sequence in DNA is TGTGCCAGCAGCGACCTGACAGGGGGGATAACTGAAGCTTTCTTT. This sequence encodes CASSDLTGGITEAFF.